This TCR beta chain came from a study of monozygotic twins with inflammatory bowel disease. CDR3 length: 16 amino acids. CDR1 is DFQATT and CDR2 is SNEGSKA in the germline V gene (reference sequence). General study findings and limits: Limited power may explain why concordant and discordant twins showed no difference in repertoire similarity. Relative clonotype sharing with others was diminished in IBD patients versus healthy twins, particularly with disease activity.

Remarks on this clonotype: Its antigen remains unidentified.

Without any T cell sorting, total RNA was isolated from whole blood. TCRdb re-called the 5' RACE reads; every CDR3 protein appears as one record, without DNA. This table holds 93,000 or so distinct CDR3 sequences. Sequencing input: blood. The rearrangement uses TRBV20-1 and TRBJ2-3. The sequence was collected from a human donor with ulcerative colitis or Crohn's disease, or a healthy co-twin of an affected twin (not recorded which). CDR3 protein: CSARDPSGTSTDTQYF.